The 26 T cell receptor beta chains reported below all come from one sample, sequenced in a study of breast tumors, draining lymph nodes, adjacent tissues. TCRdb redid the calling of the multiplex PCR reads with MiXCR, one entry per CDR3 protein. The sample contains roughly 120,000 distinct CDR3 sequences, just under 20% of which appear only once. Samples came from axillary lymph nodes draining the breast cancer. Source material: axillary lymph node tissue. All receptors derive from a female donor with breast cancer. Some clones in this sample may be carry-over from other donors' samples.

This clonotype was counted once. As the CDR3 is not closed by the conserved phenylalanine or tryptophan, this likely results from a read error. Here the CDR3 DNA reads TGTGCCTGGAGTGTACGGCTAGGCGCAAATGAAAAACTGTTTCTT. Its translation is CAWSVRLGANEKLFL. The V and J genes are TRBV30 and TRBJ1-4; D is undetermined. The CDR3 length is 15 residues. Germline V gene lookup returns CDR1 GTSNPN and CDR2 SVGIG (reference sequence). With 0 bases removed from V and 5 bases from J, the gap between germline ends came to 13 bases.

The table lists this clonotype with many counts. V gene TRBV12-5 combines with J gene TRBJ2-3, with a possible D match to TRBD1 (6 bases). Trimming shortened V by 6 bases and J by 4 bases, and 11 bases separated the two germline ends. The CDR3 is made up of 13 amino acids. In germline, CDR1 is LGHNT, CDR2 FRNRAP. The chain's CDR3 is CASGPGAPDTQYF. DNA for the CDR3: TGTGCTAGTGGCCCAGGGGCCCCAGATACGCAGTATTTT.

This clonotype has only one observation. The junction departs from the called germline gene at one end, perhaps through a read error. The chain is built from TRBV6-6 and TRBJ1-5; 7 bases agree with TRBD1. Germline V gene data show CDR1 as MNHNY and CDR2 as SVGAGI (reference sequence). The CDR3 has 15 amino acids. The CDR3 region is CASSRTGDSNQPRHF. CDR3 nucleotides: TGTGCCAGCAGTAGAACAGGGGACAGCAATCAGCCCCGGCATTTT.

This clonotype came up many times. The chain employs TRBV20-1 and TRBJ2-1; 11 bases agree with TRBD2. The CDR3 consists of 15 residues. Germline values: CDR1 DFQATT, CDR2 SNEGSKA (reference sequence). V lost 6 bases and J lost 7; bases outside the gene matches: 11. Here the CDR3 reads CSATSGTSGINEQFF. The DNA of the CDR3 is TGCAGTGCGACGAGCGGGACTAGCGGAATAAATGAGCAGTTCTTC.

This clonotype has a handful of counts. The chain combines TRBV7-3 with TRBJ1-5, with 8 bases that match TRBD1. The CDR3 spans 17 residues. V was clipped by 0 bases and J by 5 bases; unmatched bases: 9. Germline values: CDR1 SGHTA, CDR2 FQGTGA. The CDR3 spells CASSLTSHRGLDQPQHF. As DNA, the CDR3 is TGTGCCAGCAGCTTAACGTCCCACAGGGGGTTGGATCAGCCCCAGCATTTT.

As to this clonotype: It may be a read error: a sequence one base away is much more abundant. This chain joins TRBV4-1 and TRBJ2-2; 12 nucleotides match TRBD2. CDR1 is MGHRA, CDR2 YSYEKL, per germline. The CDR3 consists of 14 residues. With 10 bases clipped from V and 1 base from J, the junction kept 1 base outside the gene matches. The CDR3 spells CATSGGGNTGELFF. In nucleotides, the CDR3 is TGCGCCACTAGCGGGGGGGGGAACACCGGGGAGCTGTTTTTT.

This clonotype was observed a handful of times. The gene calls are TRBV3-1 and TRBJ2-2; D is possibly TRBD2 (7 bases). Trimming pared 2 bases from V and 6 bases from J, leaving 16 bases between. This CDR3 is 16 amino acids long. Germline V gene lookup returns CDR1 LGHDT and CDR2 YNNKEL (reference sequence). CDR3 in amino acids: CASSQIPTGGSGELFF. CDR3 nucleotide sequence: TGTGCCAGCAGCCAAATCCCCACGGGGGGCTCCGGGGAGCTGTTTTTT.

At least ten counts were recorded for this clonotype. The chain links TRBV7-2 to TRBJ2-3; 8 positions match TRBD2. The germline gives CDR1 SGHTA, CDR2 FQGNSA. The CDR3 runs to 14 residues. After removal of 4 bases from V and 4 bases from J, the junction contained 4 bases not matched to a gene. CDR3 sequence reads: CASSWISGADTQYF. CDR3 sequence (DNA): TGTGCCAGCAGCTGGATTAGCGGGGCAGATACGCAGTATTTT.

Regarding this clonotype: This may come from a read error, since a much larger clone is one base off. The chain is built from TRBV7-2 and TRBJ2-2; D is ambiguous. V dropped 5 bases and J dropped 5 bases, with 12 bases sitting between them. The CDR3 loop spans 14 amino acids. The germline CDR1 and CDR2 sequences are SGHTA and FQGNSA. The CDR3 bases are TGTGCCAGCAGCCCAAACCCCGTGACCGGGGAGCTGTTTTTT. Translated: CASSPNPVTGELFF.

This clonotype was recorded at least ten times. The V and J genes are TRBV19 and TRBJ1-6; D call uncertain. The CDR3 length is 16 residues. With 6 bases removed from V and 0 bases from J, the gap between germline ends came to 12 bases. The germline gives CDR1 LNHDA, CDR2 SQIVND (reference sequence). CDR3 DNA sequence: TGTGCCAGTAGCTCAAAACCGAGCTCCTATAATTCACCCCTCCACTTT. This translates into CASSSKPSSYNSPLHF.

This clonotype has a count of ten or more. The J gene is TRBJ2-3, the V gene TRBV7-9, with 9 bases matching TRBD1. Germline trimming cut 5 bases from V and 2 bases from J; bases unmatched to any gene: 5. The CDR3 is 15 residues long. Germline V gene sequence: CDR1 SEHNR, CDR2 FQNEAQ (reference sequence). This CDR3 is CASSPGQGLTDTQYF. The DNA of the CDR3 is TGTGCCAGCAGCCCGGGACAGGGACTCACAGATACGCAGTATTTT. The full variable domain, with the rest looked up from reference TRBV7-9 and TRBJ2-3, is DTGVSQNPRHKITKRGQNVTFRCDPISEHNRLYWYRQTLGQGPEFLTYFQNEAQLEKSRLLSDRFSAERPKGSFSTLEIQRTEQGDSAMYLCASSPGQGLTDTQYFGPGTRLTVL.

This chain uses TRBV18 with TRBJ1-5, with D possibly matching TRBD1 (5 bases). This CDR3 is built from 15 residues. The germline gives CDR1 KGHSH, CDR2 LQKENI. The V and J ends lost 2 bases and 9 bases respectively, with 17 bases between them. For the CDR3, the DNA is TGTGCCAGCTCACCAGCCTCGGGGGTGGGTCGGCCCCAGCATTTT. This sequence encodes CASSPASGVGRPQHF.

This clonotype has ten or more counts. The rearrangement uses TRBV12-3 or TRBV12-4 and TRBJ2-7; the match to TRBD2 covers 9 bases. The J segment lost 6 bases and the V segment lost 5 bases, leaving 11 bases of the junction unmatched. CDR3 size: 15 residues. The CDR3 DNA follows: TGTGCCAGCAGTCTTAGACTAGCGGCCTCGGGCGAGCAGTACTTC. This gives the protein CASSLRLAASGEQYF.

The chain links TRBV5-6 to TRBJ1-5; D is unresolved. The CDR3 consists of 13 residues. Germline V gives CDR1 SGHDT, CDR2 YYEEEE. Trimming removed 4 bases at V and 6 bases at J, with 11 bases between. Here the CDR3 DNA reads TGTGCCAGCAGCCAGTCCCCGAGTCAGCCCCAGCATTTT. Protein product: CASSQSPSQPQHF.

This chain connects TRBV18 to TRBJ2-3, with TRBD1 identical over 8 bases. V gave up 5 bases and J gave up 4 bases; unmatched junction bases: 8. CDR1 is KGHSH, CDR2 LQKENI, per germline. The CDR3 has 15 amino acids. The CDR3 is CASSSSQGAPDTQYF. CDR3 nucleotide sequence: TGTGCCAGCTCAAGCAGTCAGGGGGCTCCAGATACGCAGTATTTT.

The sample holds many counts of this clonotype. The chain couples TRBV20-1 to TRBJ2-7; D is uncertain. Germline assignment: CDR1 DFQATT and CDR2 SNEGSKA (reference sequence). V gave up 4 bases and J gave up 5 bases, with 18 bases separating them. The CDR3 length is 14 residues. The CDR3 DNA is TGCAGTGCTACAACCCCACTGGGCTTCGACGAGCAGTACTTC. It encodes CSATTPLGFDEQYF.

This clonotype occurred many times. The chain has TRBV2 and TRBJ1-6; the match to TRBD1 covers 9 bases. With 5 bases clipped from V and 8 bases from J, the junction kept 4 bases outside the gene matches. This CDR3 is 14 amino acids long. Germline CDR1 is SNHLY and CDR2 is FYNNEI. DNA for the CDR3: TGTGCCAGCAGTAACGGACAGGGGTATTCACCCCTCCACTTT. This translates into CASSNGQGYSPLHF. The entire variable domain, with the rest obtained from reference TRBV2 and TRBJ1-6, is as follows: EPEVTQTPSHQVTQMGQEVILRCVPISNHLYFYWYRQILGQKVEFLVSFYNNEISEKSEIFDDQFSVERPDGSNFTLKIRSTKLEDSAMYFCASSNGQGYSPLHFGNGTRLTVT.

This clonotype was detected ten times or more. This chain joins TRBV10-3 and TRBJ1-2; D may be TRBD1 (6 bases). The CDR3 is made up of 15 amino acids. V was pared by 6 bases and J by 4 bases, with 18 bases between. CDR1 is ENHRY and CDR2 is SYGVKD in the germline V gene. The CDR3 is CAISPGSAGAYGYTF. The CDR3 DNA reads TGTGCCATCAGCCCCGGGAGCGCGGGGGCCTATGGCTACACCTTC.

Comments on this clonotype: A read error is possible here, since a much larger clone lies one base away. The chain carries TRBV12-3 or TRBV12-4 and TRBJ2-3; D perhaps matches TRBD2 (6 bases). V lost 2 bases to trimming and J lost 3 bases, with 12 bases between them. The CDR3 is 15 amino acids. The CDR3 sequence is CASSLRGLLTDTQYF. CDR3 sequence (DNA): TGTGCCAGCAGTTTACGGGGGTTATTGACAGATACGCAGTATTTT.

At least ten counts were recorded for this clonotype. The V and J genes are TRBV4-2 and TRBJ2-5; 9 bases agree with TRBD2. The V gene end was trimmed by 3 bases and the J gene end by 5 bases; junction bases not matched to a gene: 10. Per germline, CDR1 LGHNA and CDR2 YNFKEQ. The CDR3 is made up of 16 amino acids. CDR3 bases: TGTGCCAGCAGCCACGAACTAGCGGGTGGGGCGGAGACCCAGTACTTC. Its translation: CASSHELAGGAETQYF.

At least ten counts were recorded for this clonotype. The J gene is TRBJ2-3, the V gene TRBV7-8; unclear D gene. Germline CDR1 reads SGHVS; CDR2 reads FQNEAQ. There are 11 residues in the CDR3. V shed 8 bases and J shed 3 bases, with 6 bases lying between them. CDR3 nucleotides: TGTGCCAGCCAAAGTACAGATACGCAGTATTTT. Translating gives CASQSTDTQYF.

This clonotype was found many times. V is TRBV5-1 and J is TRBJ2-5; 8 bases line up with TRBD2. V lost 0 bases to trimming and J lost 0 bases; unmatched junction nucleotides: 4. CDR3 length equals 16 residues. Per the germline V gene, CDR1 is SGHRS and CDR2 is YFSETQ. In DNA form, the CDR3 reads TGCGCCAGCAGCTTGGCCGGGGGGGGATACCAAGAGACCCAGTACTTC. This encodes CASSLAGGGYQETQYF.

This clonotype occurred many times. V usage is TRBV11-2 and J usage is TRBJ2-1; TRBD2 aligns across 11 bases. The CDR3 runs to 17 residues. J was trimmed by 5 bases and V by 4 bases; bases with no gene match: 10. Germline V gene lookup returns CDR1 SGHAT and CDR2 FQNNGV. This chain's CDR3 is CASSSPSGGQTHNEQFF. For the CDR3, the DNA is TGTGCCAGCAGCTCACCTAGCGGGGGGCAAACCCACAATGAGCAGTTCTTC.

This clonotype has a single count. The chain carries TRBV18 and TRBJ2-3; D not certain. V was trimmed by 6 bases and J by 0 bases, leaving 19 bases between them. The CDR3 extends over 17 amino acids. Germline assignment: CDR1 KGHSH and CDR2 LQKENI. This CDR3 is CASSKAAPRASTDTQYF. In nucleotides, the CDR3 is TGTGCCAGCTCCAAAGCCGCGCCAAGGGCTAGCACAGATACGCAGTATTTT. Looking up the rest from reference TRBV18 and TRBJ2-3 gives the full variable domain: NAGVMQNPRHLVRRRGQEARLRCSPMKGHSHVYWYRQLPEEGLKFMVYLQKENIIDESGMPKERFSAEFPKEGPSILRIQQVVRGDSAAYFCASSKAAPRASTDTQYFGPGTRLTVL.

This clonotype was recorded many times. The CDR3 here is CASSQGQTNTGELFF. The CDR3 DNA follows: TGCGCCAGCAGCCAGGGACAGACGAACACCGGGGAGCTGTTTTTT. This rearrangement joins TRBV5-1 to TRBJ2-2; 7 bases align to TRBD1. Germline V gene lookup returns CDR1 SGHRS and CDR2 YFSETQ. The V and J ends lost 4 bases and 0 bases, in that order; junction bases with no gene match: 3. The CDR3 is made up of 15 amino acids.

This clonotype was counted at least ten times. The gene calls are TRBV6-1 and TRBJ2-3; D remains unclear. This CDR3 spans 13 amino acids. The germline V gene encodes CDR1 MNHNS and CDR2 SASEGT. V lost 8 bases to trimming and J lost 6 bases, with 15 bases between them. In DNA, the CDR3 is TGTGCCAGCGCACGCACCCAGGAGGATACGCAGTATTTT. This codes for CASARTQEDTQYF.